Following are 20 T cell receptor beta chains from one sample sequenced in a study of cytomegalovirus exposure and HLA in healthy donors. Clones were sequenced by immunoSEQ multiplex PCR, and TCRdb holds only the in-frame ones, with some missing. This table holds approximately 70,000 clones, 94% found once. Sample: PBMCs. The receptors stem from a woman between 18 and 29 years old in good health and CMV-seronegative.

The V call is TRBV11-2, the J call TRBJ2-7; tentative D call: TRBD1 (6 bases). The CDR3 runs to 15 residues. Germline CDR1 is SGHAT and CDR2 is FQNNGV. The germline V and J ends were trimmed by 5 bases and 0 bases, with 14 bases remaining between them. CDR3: CASSDYRDISYEQYF. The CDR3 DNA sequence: TGTGCCAGCAGCGACTACCGGGACATCTCCTACGAGCAGTACTTC.

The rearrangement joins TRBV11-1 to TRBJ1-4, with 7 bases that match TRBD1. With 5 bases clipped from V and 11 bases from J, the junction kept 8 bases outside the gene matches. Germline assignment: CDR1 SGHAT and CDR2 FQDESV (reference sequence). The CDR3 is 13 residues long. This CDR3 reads CASSHNRGGKLFF. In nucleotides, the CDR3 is TGTGCCAGCAGCCACAACAGGGGCGGGAAACTGTTTTTT.

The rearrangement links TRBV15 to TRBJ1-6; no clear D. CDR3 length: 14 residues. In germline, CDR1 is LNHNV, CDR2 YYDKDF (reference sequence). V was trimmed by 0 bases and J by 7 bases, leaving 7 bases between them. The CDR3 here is CATSRDLRNSPLHF. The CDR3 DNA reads TGTGCCACCAGCAGAGATCTACGGAATTCACCCCTCCACTTT.

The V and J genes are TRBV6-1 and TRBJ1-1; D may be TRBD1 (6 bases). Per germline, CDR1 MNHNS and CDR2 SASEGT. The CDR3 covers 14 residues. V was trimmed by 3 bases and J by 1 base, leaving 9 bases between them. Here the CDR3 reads CASSDGQRNTEAFF. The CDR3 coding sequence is TGTGCCAGCAGTGACGGACAGAGGAACACTGAAGCTTTCTTT.

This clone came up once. The CDR3 bases are TGTGCCAGCAGTCGGCGGGGGGAGCAGTTCTTC. Its translation: CASSRRGEQFF. The V gene is TRBV11-2, the J gene TRBJ2-1; 7 bases agree with TRBD2. The CDR3 is made up of 11 amino acids. CDR1 and CDR2 from the germline V gene are SGHAT and FQNNGV. J lost 10 bases, V lost 6 bases, and 3 bases had no gene match.

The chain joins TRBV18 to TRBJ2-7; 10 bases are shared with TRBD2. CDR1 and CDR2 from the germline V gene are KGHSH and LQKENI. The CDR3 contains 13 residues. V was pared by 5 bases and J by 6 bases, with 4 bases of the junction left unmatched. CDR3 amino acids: CASSTGTSAEQYF. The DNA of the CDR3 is TGTGCCAGCTCAACTGGGACTAGCGCCGAGCAGTACTTC.

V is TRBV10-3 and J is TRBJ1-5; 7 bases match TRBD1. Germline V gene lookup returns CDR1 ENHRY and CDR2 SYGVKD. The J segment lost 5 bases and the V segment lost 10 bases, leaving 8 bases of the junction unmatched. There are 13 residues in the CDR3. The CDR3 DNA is TGTGCCAGCCAGGGGGGTGGAGATCAGCCCCAGCATTTT. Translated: CASQGGGDQPQHF.

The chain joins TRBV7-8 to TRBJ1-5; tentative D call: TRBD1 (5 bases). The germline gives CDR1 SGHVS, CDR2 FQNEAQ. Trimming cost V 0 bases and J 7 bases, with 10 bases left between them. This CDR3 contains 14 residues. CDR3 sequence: CASSLAQGRQPQHF. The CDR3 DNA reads TGTGCCAGCAGCTTAGCCCAGGGCCGCCAGCCCCAGCATTTT.

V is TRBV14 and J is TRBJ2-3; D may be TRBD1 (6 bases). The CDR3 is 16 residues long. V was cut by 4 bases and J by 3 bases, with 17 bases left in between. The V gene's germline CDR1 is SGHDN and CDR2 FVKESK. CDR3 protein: CASSPITGFGTDTQYF. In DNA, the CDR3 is TGTGCCAGCAGCCCGATAACAGGGTTCGGAACAGATACGCAGTATTTT.

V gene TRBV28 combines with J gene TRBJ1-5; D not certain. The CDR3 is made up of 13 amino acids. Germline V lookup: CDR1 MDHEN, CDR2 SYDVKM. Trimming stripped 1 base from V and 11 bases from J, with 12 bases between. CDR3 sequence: CASSLSGGGAQHF. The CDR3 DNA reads TGTGCCAGCAGTTTATCGGGCGGCGGGGCCCAGCATTTT.

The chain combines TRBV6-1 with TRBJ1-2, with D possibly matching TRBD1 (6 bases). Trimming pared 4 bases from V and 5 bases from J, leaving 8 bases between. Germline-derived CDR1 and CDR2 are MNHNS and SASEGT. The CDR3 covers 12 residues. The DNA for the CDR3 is TGTGCCAGCAGTGTAACAGGGTATGGCTACACCTTC. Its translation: CASSVTGYGYTF.

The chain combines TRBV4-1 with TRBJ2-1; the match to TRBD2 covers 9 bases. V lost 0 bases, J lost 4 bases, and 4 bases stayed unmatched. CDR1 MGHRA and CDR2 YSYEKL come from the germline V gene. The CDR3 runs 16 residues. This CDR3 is CASSQEGGGVYNEQFF. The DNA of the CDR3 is TGCGCCAGCAGCCAAGAAGGCGGGGGGGTTTACAATGAGCAGTTCTTC.

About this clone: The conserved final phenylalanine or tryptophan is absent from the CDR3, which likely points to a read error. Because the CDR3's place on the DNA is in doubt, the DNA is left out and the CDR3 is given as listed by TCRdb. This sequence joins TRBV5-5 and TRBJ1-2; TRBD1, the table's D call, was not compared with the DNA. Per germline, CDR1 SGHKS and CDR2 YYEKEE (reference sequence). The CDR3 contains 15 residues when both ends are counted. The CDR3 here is CASSLGDTGTGSPVV.

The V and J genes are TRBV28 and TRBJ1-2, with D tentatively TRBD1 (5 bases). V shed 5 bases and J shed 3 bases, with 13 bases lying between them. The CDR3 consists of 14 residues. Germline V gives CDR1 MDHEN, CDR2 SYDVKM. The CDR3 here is CASSALGGDYGYTF. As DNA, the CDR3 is TGTGCCAGCAGTGCTCTAGGAGGGGACTATGGCTACACCTTC.

In DNA form, the CDR3 reads TGTGCCAGCAGACGGGACAGGGTACCCTACGAGCAGTACTTC. It yields the protein CASRRDRVPYEQYF. The chain employs TRBV28 and TRBJ2-7; 9 bases agree with TRBD1. Germline CDR1 reads MDHEN; CDR2 reads SYDVKM. This CDR3 has 14 residues. V trimming: 6 bases; J trimming: 2 bases; junction bases outside the gene matches: 5.

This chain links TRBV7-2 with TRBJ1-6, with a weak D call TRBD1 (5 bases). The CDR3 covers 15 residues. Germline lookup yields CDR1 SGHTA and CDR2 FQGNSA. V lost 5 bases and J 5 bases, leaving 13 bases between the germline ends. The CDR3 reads CASSLQMGHNSPLHF. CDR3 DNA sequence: TGTGCCAGCAGCCTACAAATGGGGCATAATTCACCCCTCCACTTT. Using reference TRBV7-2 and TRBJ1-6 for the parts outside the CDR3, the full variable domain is GAGVSQSPSNKVTEKGKDVELRCDPISGHTALYWYRQSLGQGLEFLIYFQGNSAPDKSGLPSDRFSAERTGGSVSTLTIQRTQQEDSAVYLCASSLQMGHNSPLHFGNGTRLTVT.

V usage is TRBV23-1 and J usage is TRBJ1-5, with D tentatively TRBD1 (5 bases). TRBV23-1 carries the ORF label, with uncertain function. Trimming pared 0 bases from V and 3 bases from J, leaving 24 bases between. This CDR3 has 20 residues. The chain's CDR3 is CASSQSPQERILRYNQPQHF. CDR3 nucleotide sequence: TGCGCCAGCAGTCAATCCCCACAGGAGAGGATACTTCGATACAATCAGCCCCAGCATTTT.

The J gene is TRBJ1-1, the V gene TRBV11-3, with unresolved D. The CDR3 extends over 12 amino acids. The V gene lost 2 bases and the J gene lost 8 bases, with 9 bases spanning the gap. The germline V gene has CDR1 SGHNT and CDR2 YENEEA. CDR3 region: CASSLRRSEAFF. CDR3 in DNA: TGTGCCAGCAGCTTACGGCGGAGCGAAGCTTTCTTT.

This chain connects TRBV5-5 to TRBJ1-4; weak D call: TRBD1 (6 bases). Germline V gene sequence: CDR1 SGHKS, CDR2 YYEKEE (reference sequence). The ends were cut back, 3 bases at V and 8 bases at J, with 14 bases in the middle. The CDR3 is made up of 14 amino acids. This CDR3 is CASSWGHGGEKLFF. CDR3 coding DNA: TGTGCCAGCAGCTGGGGACATGGGGGAGAAAAACTGTTTTTT.

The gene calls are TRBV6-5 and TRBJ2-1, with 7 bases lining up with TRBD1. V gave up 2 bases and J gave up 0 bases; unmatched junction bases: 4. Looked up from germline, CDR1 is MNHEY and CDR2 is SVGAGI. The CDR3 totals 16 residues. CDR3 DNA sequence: TGTGCCAGCAGTTACCGAGGGACAGCCTCCTACAATGAGCAGTTCTTC. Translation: CASSYRGTASYNEQFF.